This T cell receptor beta chain was recorded in a study of cytomegalovirus exposure and HLA in healthy donors. Broader study findings: Most TCR sequences were rare, but some public TCRs occurred in many donors. Researchers counted around 170 TCR beta chains as cytomegalovirus-associated. Among immune exposure information, only CMV serostatus was available.

Primers included in the PCR were 60 Vbeta and 13 Jbeta primers. Here immunoSEQ multiplex PCR was the method, and the copy in TCRdb shows in-frame clones only, minus some. The sample yields 130,000 to 150,000 clones, more than 60% seen once. The CDR3 spans 14 residues. Germline assignment: CDR1 SGHTA and CDR2 FQGNSA. The V end lost 2 bases, the J end lost 3 bases, and 10 bases lay between the germline ends. This clone was observed a handful of times. What it recognizes is unknown. The chain uses TRBV7-2 and TRBJ1-1, with D perhaps TRBD1 (6 bases). This TCR was sampled from a male donor in good health and CMV-seronegative. Sequenced: PBMCs. CDR3 amino acids: CASSLIYRDTEAFF. The CDR3 DNA reads TGTGCCAGCAGCTTAATTTACAGGGACACTGAAGCTTTCTTT.